One sample yielded the 14 T cell receptor beta chains listed below, sequenced in a study of identical twins. TCRdb reanalysed the 5' RACE reads using MiXCR and keeps one entry per CDR3 protein. The sample lists under 300,000 distinct CDR3 sequences; approximately 5.9% were seen once. The same sample was also used in a study of T cells expressing NK-cell markers.

The sample taken for sequencing was CD8+ T cells sorted from blood. The receptors were gathered from a woman aged 18-29 years in good health.

This clonotype occurred a few times. V usage is TRBV10-3 and J usage is TRBJ1-1, with a possible D match to TRBD1 (5 bases). V gave up 2 bases and J gave up 0 bases, with 16 bases separating them. Germline CDR1 ENHRY, CDR2 SYGVKD. The CDR3 covers 17 residues. The CDR3, as DNA: TGTGCCATCAGTGAGCATTGGAGGAGGGGTGTGAACACTGAAGCTTTCTTT. Residues: CAISEHWRRGVNTEAFF.

This clonotype was detected a few times. This chain uses TRBV30 with TRBJ2-1, with a weak D call TRBD1 (5 bases). This CDR3 is built from 15 residues. Germline CDR1 is GTSNPN and CDR2 is SVGIG (reference sequence). Trimming shortened V by 1 base and J by 0 bases, and 10 bases separated the two germline ends. CDR3 protein: CAWSDGASSYNEQFF. In DNA, the CDR3 is TGTGCCTGGAGTGATGGGGCTAGCTCCTACAATGAGCAGTTCTTC.

The chain is built from TRBV7-9 and TRBJ1-1, with D possibly TRBD1 on 6 matching bases. Germline values: CDR1 SEHNR, CDR2 FQNEAQ (reference sequence). This CDR3 region has 13 residues. V lost 8 bases and J 5 bases, leaving 15 bases between the germline ends. The CDR3 is CASRQSTGTEAFF. Written as DNA, the CDR3 is TGTGCCAGCCGCCAATCGACAGGAACTGAAGCTTTCTTT.

This clonotype showed up many times. J is TRBJ2-2 and V is TRBV5-1; D remains ambiguous. CDR3 size: 11 residues. V lost 6 bases to trimming and J lost 4 bases, with 4 bases between them. CDR1 is SGHRS, CDR2 YFSETQ, per germline. For the CDR3, the DNA is TGCGCCAGCACGTTCACCGGGGAGCTGTTTTTT. Translated: CASTFTGELFF.

This clonotype has a count of ten or more. The junction differs from germline at one of its ends, possibly a read error. The V call is TRBV7-7, the J call TRBJ2-1; 7 bases align to TRBD2. The CDR3 has 17 amino acids. From germline, CDR1 is SSHAT and CDR2 FNYEAQ (reference sequence). CDR3 sequence: CASSLDYRGEIYNEQFF. DNA for the CDR3: TGTGCTAGCAGCTTAGATTACCGGGGGGAGATTTACAATGAGCAGTTCTTC.

This clonotype has a handful of counts. V usage is TRBV7-6 and J usage is TRBJ2-1; D perhaps matches TRBD2 (6 bases). V lost 8 bases and J lost 4, with 18 bases in between. Per the germline V gene, CDR1 is SGHVS and CDR2 is FNYEAQ. The CDR3 consists of 15 residues. CDR3 sequence (DNA): TGTGCCAGCGTCGATGCGGGACGGGGGTACAATGAGCAGTTCTTC. It yields the protein CASVDAGRGYNEQFF. Complete variable domain (other parts from reference TRBV7-6 and TRBJ2-1): GAGVSQSPRYKVTKRGQDVALRCDPISGHVSLYWYRQALGQGPEFLTYFNYEAQQDKSGLPNDRFSAERPEGSISTLTIQRTEQRDSAMYRCASVDAGRGYNEQFFGPGTRLTVL.

This clonotype turned up a few times. CDR3 sequence: CASSTVRGGTQETQYF. The CDR3 region has the DNA TGTGCCAGCAGTACCGTCAGGGGAGGGACCCAAGAGACCCAGTACTTC. The genes are TRBV12-3 or TRBV12-4 and TRBJ2-5; D is possibly TRBD2 (7 bases). Trimming cost V 5 bases and J 1 base, with 17 bases left between them. The CDR3 runs 16 residues.

This clonotype was observed a few times. V is TRBV5-6 and J is TRBJ2-1; 10 bases align to TRBD2. Germline V gene sequence: CDR1 SGHDT, CDR2 YYEEEE. The CDR3 runs 17 residues. Losses at the gene ends were 4 bases for V and 7 bases for J; bases not matched to a gene: 14. In DNA form, the CDR3 reads TGTGCCAGCAGCGAGACGATAGGGACTAGCGAAGTTAATGAGCAGTTCTTC. Its protein is CASSETIGTSEVNEQFF. Based on the CDR3 plus reference TRBV5-6 and TRBJ2-1, the full variable domain is DAGVTQSPTHLIKTRGQQVTLRCSPKSGHDTVSWYQQALGQGPQFIFQYYEEEERQRGNFPDRFSGHQFPNYSSELNVNALLLGDSALYLCASSETIGTSEVNEQFFGPGTRLTVL.

This clonotype has a count of ten or more. This chain uses TRBV15 with TRBJ2-7, with 8 bases identical to TRBD1. CDR1 is LNHNV and CDR2 is YYDKDF in the germline V gene (reference sequence). Germline trimming cut 3 bases from V and 3 bases from J; bases unmatched to any gene: 4. The CDR3 is 14 residues long. The CDR3 region has the DNA TGTGCCACCAGCAGGGACAGGGTAATCTACGAGCAGTACTTC. Translation: CATSRDRVIYEQYF.

This clonotype was recorded at least ten times. The rearrangement joins TRBV5-1 to TRBJ2-1, with D possibly being TRBD2 (6 bases). The CDR3 is made up of 14 amino acids. Trimming removed 3 bases from V and 10 bases from J, with 17 bases in between. The germline V gene has CDR1 SGHRS and CDR2 YFSETQ. The CDR3 DNA sequence: TGCGCCAGCAGCTCGGGCGCCCCGGGGGACGAGCAGTTCTTC. It encodes CASSSGAPGDEQFF.

This clonotype occurred many times. This sequence joins TRBV7-2 and TRBJ2-3, with a weak D call TRBD1 (5 bases). V lost 8 bases to trimming and J lost 0 bases, with 12 bases between them. CDR1 SGHTA and CDR2 FQGNSA come from the germline V gene. This CDR3 spans 14 amino acids. The DNA for the CDR3 is TGTGCCAGCCAGACAGTATCTAGCACAGATACGCAGTATTTT. It specifies CASQTVSSTDTQYF. Combining the CDR3 with reference TRBV7-2 and TRBJ2-3 gives the whole variable domain GAGVSQSPSNKVTEKGKDVELRCDPISGHTALYWYRQSLGQGLEFLIYFQGNSAPDKSGLPSDRFSAERTGGSVSTLTIQRTQQEDSAVYLCASQTVSSTDTQYFGPGTRLTVL.

This chain connects TRBV11-3 to TRBJ2-3; D not certain. Germline CDR1 SGHNT, CDR2 YENEEA. This CDR3 has 13 amino acids. The ends were cut back, 5 bases at V and 2 bases at J, with 8 bases in the middle. CDR3 residues: CASSDSPTDTQYF. CDR3 DNA sequence: TGTGCCAGCAGCGACTCGCCCACAGATACGCAGTATTTT.

The chain carries TRBV27 and TRBJ1-2; 8 nucleotides agree with TRBD1. Looked up from germline, CDR1 is MNHEY and CDR2 is SMNVEV (reference sequence). The CDR3 has 14 residues. Trimming at V came to 5 bases and at J to 5 bases, leaving 7 bases not matched to a gene. CDR3 protein: CASSPSGGRYGYTF. The CDR3 region has the DNA TGTGCCAGCAGTCCCTCAGGGGGCAGGTATGGCTACACCTTC.

The chain combines TRBV7-9 with TRBJ2-5; D may match TRBD1 or TRBD2 (5 bases each). Germline assignment: CDR1 SEHNR and CDR2 FQNEAQ (reference sequence). This CDR3 region has 16 residues. Trimming cost V 5 bases and J 5 bases, with 21 bases left between them. In nucleotides, the CDR3 is TGTGCCAGCAGCCCGCCCCCGTCGGGGCGGCTGGAGACCCAGTACTTC. Translated: CASSPPPSGRLETQYF.